Presented here are 5 T cell receptor beta chains from one specimen sequenced in a study of T cell repertoires in cytomegalovirus infection. Via MiXCR, TCRdb re-called the reads, giving one row per CDR3 protein. The sample contains 150,000 or so distinct CDR3 sequences, roughly 17% of which appear only once. The sample consisted of CD8+ T cells from PBMCs. The receptors originated from a human donor in good health (CMV status not recorded). Some clones in this sample may be carry-over from other donors' samples.

The chain recombines TRBV7-9 with TRBJ2-5, with unresolved D. From germline, CDR1 is SEHNR and CDR2 FQNEAQ (reference sequence). V gave up 4 bases and J gave up 5 bases, with 11 bases separating them. This CDR3 is built from 13 residues. This CDR3 is CASSYFGGETQYF. Written as DNA, the CDR3 is TGTGCCAGCAGCTACTTCGGCGGTGAGACCCAGTACTTC.

The chain is built from TRBV29-1 and TRBJ2-1, with D perhaps TRBD2 (6 bases). In germline, CDR1 is SQVTM, CDR2 ANQGSEA. Trimming took 3 bases from V and 0 from J, leaving 12 bases between them. CDR3 length equals 15 residues. Here the CDR3 reads CSVDGTPGSYNEQFF. Written as DNA, the CDR3 is TGCAGCGTTGACGGGACTCCTGGCTCCTACAATGAGCAGTTCTTC.

This clonotype was seen more than once but under ten times. The chain combines TRBV7-2 with TRBJ2-3, with 9 bases lining up with TRBD1. CDR3 length: 16 residues. Germline V gives CDR1 SGHTA, CDR2 FQGNSA. The J segment lost 2 bases and the V segment lost 2 bases, leaving 5 bases of the junction unmatched. As DNA, the CDR3 is TGTGCCAGCAGCTTATACGGGACAGGGTCCACAGATACGCAGTATTTT. Translated, it gives CASSLYGTGSTDTQYF.

This clonotype turned up a few times. The rearrangement links TRBV27 to TRBJ2-7; D uncertain. The CDR3 has 14 residues. V was shortened by 2 bases and J by 2 bases, with 10 bases between the two germline ends. CDR1 is MNHEY and CDR2 is SMNVEV in the germline V gene (reference sequence). The CDR3 nucleotides are TGTGCCAGCAGTTTAGGAGACAAGACCTACGAGCAGTACTTC. Amino acid sequence: CASSLGDKTYEQYF.

This chain uses TRBV28 with TRBJ2-5; the D call may be TRBD1 or TRBD2 (5 bases each). Germline CDR1 is MDHEN and CDR2 is SYDVKM. Trimming cost V 7 bases and J 4 bases, with 13 bases left between them. The CDR3 runs to 13 residues. Here the CDR3 DNA reads TGTGCCAGCATCCGAGGGGTTAGAGAGACCCAGTACTTC. Residues: CASIRGVRETQYF.